The clone carrying this TCR beta chain turned up a few times. Its antigen remains unidentified. This entry comes from a study of early T cells in non-severe SARS-CoV-2 infection. Study summary: Bulk RNA from unsorted whole blood was sequenced; chains were unpaired.

The V segment lost 0 bases and the J segment 2 bases; nucleotides outside the gene matches: 4. The V gene's germline CDR1 is DFQATT and CDR2 SNEGSKA (reference sequence). This CDR3 has 14 amino acids. Findings of the study overall: A preference for anti-spike CD8 responses marked VDJdb matching, which missed private and CD4 specificities.

The library protocol tagged individual cDNA molecules with unique molecular identifiers. Using its own MiXCR run on the 5' RACE reads, TCRdb lists one record per CDR3 protein. The sample carries about 110,000 distinct CDR3 sequences, 9.5% to 13% recorded once. Material for sequencing was whole blood. The receptor comes from an adult who was a healthcare worker with PCR-confirmed SARS-CoV-2 infection or an uninfected control (not recorded which). The chain is built from TRBV20-1 and TRBJ2-7; 7 nucleotides line up with TRBD2. CDR3 in amino acids: CSARDGGGPYEQYF. CDR3 DNA sequence: TGCAGTGCTAGAGATGGCGGGGGTCCCTACGAGCAGTACTTC.